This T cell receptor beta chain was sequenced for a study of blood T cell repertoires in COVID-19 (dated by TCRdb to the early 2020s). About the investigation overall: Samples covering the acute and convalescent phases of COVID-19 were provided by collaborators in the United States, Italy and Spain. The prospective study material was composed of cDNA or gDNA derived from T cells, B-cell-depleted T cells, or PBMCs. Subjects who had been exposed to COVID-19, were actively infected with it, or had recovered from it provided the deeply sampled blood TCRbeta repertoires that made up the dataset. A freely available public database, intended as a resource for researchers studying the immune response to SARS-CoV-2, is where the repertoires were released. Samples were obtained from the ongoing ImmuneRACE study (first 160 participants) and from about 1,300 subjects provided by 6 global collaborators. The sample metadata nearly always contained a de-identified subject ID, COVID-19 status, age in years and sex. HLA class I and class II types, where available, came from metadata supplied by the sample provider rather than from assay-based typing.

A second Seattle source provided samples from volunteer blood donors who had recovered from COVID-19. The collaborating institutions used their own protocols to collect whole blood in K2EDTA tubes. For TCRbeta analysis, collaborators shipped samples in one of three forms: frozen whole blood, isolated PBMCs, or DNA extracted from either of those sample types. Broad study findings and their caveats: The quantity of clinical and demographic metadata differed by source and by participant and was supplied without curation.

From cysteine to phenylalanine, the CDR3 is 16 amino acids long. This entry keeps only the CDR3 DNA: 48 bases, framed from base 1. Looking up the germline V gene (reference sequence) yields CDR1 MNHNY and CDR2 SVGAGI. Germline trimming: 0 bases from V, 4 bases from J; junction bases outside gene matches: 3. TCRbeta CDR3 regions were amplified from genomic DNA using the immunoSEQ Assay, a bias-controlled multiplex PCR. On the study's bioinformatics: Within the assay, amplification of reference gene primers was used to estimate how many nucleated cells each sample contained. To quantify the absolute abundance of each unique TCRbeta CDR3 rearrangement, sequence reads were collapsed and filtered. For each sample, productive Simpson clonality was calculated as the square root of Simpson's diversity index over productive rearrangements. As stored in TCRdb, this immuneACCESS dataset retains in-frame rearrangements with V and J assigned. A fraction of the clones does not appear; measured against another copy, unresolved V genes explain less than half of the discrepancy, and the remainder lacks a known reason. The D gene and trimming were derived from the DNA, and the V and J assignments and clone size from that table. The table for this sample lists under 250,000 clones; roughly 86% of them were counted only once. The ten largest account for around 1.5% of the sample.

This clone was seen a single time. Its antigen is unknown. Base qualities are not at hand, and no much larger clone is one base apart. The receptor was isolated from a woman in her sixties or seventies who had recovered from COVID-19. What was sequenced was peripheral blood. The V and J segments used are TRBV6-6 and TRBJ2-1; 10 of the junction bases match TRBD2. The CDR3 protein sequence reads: CASSYSGLAVYNEQFF. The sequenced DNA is TGTGCCAGCAGTTACTCTGGACTAGCGGTGTACAATGAGCAGTTCTTC.